This T cell receptor (beta chain) was captured in a study of shared clonotypes between healthy human individuals. The study, taken as a whole, reports: What naive subsets generally showed was a larger estimated richness than memory subsets showed. An effect of sequencing depth on clonotype sharing among donors was expected.

Comment on this clone: Its antigen is currently unknown.

This CDR3 comprises 14 residues. The germline V gene encodes CDR1 MDHEN and CDR2 SYDVKM. The V end was cut by 3 bases, the J end by 5 bases, with 13 bases between. Profiled with immunoSEQ multiplex PCR; TCRdb holds only in-frame clones, not every one. The sample has 2 million or so clones, approximately 95% seen once. CD45RO-negative CD8 cells positively selected for CCR7 made up the naive population, which excluded terminally differentiated effector memory CD45RA+ cells. The chain carries TRBV28 and TRBJ2-5; D might be TRBD1 (6 bases). This sequence was found in a man aged 18 to 29 in good health. The sequenced sample consisted of naive CD8+ T cells sorted from blood. CDR3 nucleotide sequence: TGTGCCAGCAGTTTTTCCAGGGGCGAGGAGACCCAGTACTTC. Amino acid sequence: CASSFSRGEETQYF.